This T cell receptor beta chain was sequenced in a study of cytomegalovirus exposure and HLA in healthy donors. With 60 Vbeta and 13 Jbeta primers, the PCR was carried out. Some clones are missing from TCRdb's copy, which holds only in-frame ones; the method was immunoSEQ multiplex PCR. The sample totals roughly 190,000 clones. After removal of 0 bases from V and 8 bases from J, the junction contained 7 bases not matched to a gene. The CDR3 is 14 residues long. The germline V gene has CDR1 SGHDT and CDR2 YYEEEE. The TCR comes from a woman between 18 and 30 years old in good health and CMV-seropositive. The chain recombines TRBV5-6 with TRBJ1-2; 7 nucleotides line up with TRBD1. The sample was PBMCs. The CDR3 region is CASSLDKGARGYTF. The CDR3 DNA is TGTGCCAGCAGCTTGGATAAGGGGGCGAGGGGCTACACCTTC. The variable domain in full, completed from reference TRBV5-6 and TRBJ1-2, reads DAGVTQSPTHLIKTRGQQVTLRCSPKSGHDTVSWYQQALGQGPQFIFQYYEEEERQRGNFPDRFSGHQFPNYSSELNVNALLLGDSALYLCASSLDKGARGYTFGSGTRLTVV.